This TCR beta chain was retrieved from a study of blood T cell repertoires in COVID-19. Study-wide context: Sources were T cells, B-cell-depleted T cells, or PBMCs; the material itself was cDNA or gDNA.

This clone came up once. In the authors' methods: Estimated nucleated cell counts came from reference gene primer amplification. TCRdb keeps only in-frame clones here, not all; method: immunoSEQ multiplex PCR. That table gives V, J and clone size, and the DNA gave D and trimming. The data hold about 340,000 clones, with approximately 86% observed a single time. The CDR3 runs 14 residues. V was cut by 0 bases and J by 8 bases, with 13 bases left in between. From germline, CDR1 is SGHDT and CDR2 YYEEEE. The sample consisted of peripheral blood. The rearrangement links TRBV5-6 to TRBJ2-3; D may be TRBD2 (5 bases). This TCR derives from an older woman with COVID-19, enrolled during active disease. The DNA of the CDR3 is TGTGCCAGCAGCTTGGCCTTACCAGAGGGTACGCAGTATTTT. Its protein is CASSLALPEGTQYF.